Shown below are 20 T cell receptor beta chains from a single sample sequenced in a study of blood T cell repertoires in COVID-19 (dated by TCRdb to 2020 to 2022). Library preparation used the immunoSEQ multiplex PCR assay. Drawn from immuneACCESS, this table holds only the in-frame rearrangements with V and J called that TCRdb kept. Clones are partly lost; checked studies trace under half to an unresolved V gene and leave the rest unexplained. Here the sample has 200,000 to 300,000 clones; 84% occur a single time. In total, the top ten clones hold around 2.4% of the sample. Sequencing was carried out using peripheral blood. Receptors were obtained from a man aged 35-49 years who had recovered from COVID-19.

A single count supports this clone. This may stem from a read error, because a much larger clone lies one nucleotide away. The chain links TRBV2 to TRBJ2-2; D uncertain. This CDR3 is 11 amino acids long. Trimming took off 6 bases at V and 3 bases at J, with 2 bases between the two ends. Per the germline V gene, CDR1 is SNHLY and CDR2 is FYNNEI. For the CDR3, the DNA is TGTGCCAGCAGCTACACCGGGGAGCTGTTTTTT. This sequence encodes CASSYTGELFF.

The CDR3: CASSWAGRGDYEQYF. The CDR3 region has the DNA TGTGCCAGCAGCTGGGCCGGGAGGGGGGATTACGAGCAGTACTTC. The chain carries TRBV5-5 and TRBJ2-7, with 8 positions matching TRBD2. The germline CDR1 and CDR2 sequences are SGHKS and YYEKEE (reference sequence). The CDR3 totals 15 residues. V dropped 3 bases and J dropped 4; count of bases not matched to a gene: 9.

The J gene is TRBJ1-5, the V gene TRBV7-2; D unresolved. The CDR3 runs to 13 residues. Germline values: CDR1 SGHTA, CDR2 FQGNSA. The V gene lost 2 bases and the J gene lost 5 bases, with 7 bases spanning the gap. This CDR3 is CASSLSPDQPQHF. In nucleotides, the CDR3 is TGTGCCAGCAGCTTATCCCCGGATCAGCCCCAGCATTTT.

This clone was recorded once. A much larger clone lies a single base off, so this may be a read error. V and J are TRBV3-1 (or the pseudogene TRBV3-2) and TRBJ2-4; tentatively, D is TRBD1 (5 bases). V lost 4 bases and J 7 bases, leaving 14 bases between the germline ends. This CDR3 has 14 residues. From germline, CDR1 is LGHDT and CDR2 YNNKEL (reference sequence). Here the CDR3 reads CASSPHDKGNIQYF. CDR3 DNA: TGTGCCAGCAGCCCTCATGACAAGGGGAACATTCAGTACTTC.

This sequence joins TRBV7-9 and TRBJ2-7, with a weak D call TRBD1 (5 bases). This CDR3 comprises 12 residues. Trimming stripped 6 bases from V and 3 bases from J, with 9 bases between. Germline assignment: CDR1 SEHNR and CDR2 FQNEAQ (reference sequence). The CDR3 sequence: CASSQDSYEQYF. CDR3 sequence (DNA): TGTGCCAGCAGTCAAGACAGCTACGAGCAGTACTTC.

As DNA, the CDR3 is TGTGCCAGCAGCAATAGCGGGGGGAGTGGCGAGCAGTACTTC. Its translation: CASSNSGGSGEQYF. V is TRBV5-4 and J is TRBJ2-7, with TRBD2 matching over 10 bases. From germline, CDR1 is SGHNT and CDR2 YYREEE (reference sequence). V was clipped by 4 bases and J by 6 bases; unmatched bases: 7. The CDR3 spans 14 residues.

This chain uses TRBV27 with TRBJ2-3; TRBD2 agrees at 15 bases. The germline V gene encodes CDR1 MNHEY and CDR2 SMNVEV (reference sequence). The V segment lost 5 bases and the J segment 6 bases; nucleotides outside the gene matches: 3. The CDR3 totals 15 residues. The CDR3 DNA reads as TGTGCCAGCAGTCAAGGGACTAGCGGGAGGGATACGCAGTATTTT. Protein product: CASSQGTSGRDTQYF.

Here the CDR3 reads CASTNSGEGFSPLHF. The CDR3 DNA sequence: TGTGCCAGCACCAACTCAGGGGAAGGGTTTTCACCCCTCCACTTT. The rearrangement uses TRBV27 and TRBJ1-6, with a weak D call TRBD1 (6 bases). Looked up from germline, CDR1 is MNHEY and CDR2 is SMNVEV (reference sequence). There are 15 residues in the CDR3. Trimming took off 7 bases at V and 9 bases at J, with 19 bases between the two ends.

This clone was seen more than once but under ten times. The chain employs TRBV5-1 and TRBJ2-4, with TRBD2 as a possible D gene (5 bases). V was pared by 0 bases and J by 2 bases, with 12 bases between. The CDR3 runs to 16 residues. The V gene's germline CDR1 is SGHRS and CDR2 YFSETQ. The CDR3 region is CASSLGGLRTKNIQYF. CDR3 in DNA: TGCGCCAGCAGCTTGGGAGGGTTACGCACCAAAAACATTCAGTACTTC.

The chain joins TRBV7-9 to TRBJ1-5; D unresolved. Germline V CDR1 and CDR2: SEHNR, FQNEAQ (reference sequence). The ends were cut back, 0 bases at V and 4 bases at J, with 10 bases in the middle. This CDR3 comprises 15 residues. CDR3 nucleotide sequence: TGTGCCAGCAGCTTAGCAGGAGGGTTGAATCAGCCCCAGCATTTT. This gives the protein CASSLAGGLNQPQHF.

The CDR3 DNA reads as TGTGCCAGCACCCCAAACAGGGACACCTACGAGCAGTACTTC. This codes for CASTPNRDTYEQYF. The rearrangement joins TRBV5-5 to TRBJ2-7, with TRBD1 as a possible D gene (6 bases). Trimming pared 6 bases from V and 2 bases from J, leaving 15 bases between. The CDR3 consists of 14 residues. Germline assignment: CDR1 SGHKS and CDR2 YYEKEE (reference sequence).

CDR3 in DNA: TGCAGCGTTGAAGATGGAGGCGGGGGGGATTACAATGAGCAGTTCTTC. Its protein product is CSVEDGGGGDYNEQFF. The chain is built from TRBV29-1 and TRBJ2-1, with 9 bases identical to TRBD2. J was trimmed by 4 bases and V by 0 bases; bases with no gene match: 7. Germline loops: CDR1 SQVTM, CDR2 ANQGSEA. The CDR3 has 16 amino acids.

V is TRBV4-3 and J is TRBJ2-2; D is unclear. The CDR3 sequence is 13 residues long. Germline V lookup: CDR1 LGHNA, CDR2 YSLEER. V was shortened by 3 bases and J by 8 bases, with 10 bases between the two germline ends. In DNA, the CDR3 is TGCGCCAGCAGCCACCCCTCGCGAGGGGAGCTGTTTTTT. Translating it yields CASSHPSRGELFF.

This clone has just a few counts. The gene calls are TRBV18 and TRBJ2-1; 8 bases match TRBD2. The CDR3 spans 15 residues. The V and J ends lost 2 bases and 8 bases, in that order; junction bases with no gene match: 8. Germline CDR1 reads KGHSH; CDR2 reads LQKENI. The CDR3 region is CASSPSPAGDDEQFF. The CDR3 DNA reads TGTGCCAGCTCACCATCCCCAGCGGGAGATGATGAGCAGTTCTTC.

The chain links TRBV19 to TRBJ1-1; tentatively, D is TRBD1 (5 bases). Trimming pared 4 bases from V and 8 bases from J, leaving 14 bases between. Germline V lookup: CDR1 LNHDA, CDR2 SQIVND (reference sequence). This CDR3 spans 13 amino acids. CDR3 sequence: CASSRVMTDEAFF. DNA of the CDR3: TGTGCCAGTAGTAGAGTTATGACAGACGAAGCTTTCTTT.

The V and J genes are TRBV7-2 and TRBJ2-5; 10 bases match TRBD2. With V trimmed by 5 bases and J by 5 bases, 11 bases remained unmatched. This CDR3 contains 16 residues. Germline CDR1 is SGHTA and CDR2 is FQGNSA. CDR3 DNA sequence: TGTGCCAGCAGCCCCAGGGGGGGACTAGCGCGGGAGACCCAGTACTTC. The encoded protein is CASSPRGGLARETQYF.

The V gene is TRBV5-5, the J gene TRBJ1-3; 7 nucleotides match TRBD1. Germline V CDR1 and CDR2: SGHKS, YYEKEE (reference sequence). This CDR3 has 14 amino acids. V shed 4 bases and J 4 bases; nucleotides not matched to a gene: 5. The CDR3 region is CASSRTGDGNTIYF. CDR3 nucleotide sequence: TGTGCCAGCAGCCGTACAGGGGACGGAAACACCATATATTTT.

V and J are TRBV12-3 or TRBV12-4 and TRBJ1-5, with D uncertain. Trimming removed 2 bases at V and 5 bases at J, with 7 bases between. The CDR3 spans 13 residues. This CDR3 is CASSLWGDQPQHF. Here the CDR3 DNA reads TGTGCCAGCAGTTTATGGGGAGATCAGCCCCAGCATTTT.

This sequence joins TRBV7-9 and TRBJ1-6, with 9 bases that match TRBD1. V was pared by 3 bases and J by 8 bases, with 8 bases of the junction left unmatched. In germline, CDR1 is SEHNR, CDR2 FQNEAQ (reference sequence). The CDR3 is 16 residues long. The CDR3 DNA follows: TGTGCCAGCAGCTTTTACTGGGGACAGGGAGATTCACCCCTCCACTTT. It translates to CASSFYWGQGDSPLHF.

This chain links TRBV5-4 with TRBJ2-1, with TRBD2 matching over 7 bases. The germline V gene has CDR1 SGHNT and CDR2 YYREEE (reference sequence). The CDR3 sequence is 15 residues long. V trimming: 0 bases; J trimming: 6 bases; junction bases outside the gene matches: 6. The CDR3 loop is CASSLEGGSSNEQFF. In DNA, the CDR3 is TGTGCCAGCAGCTTGGAGGGAGGGAGTTCCAATGAGCAGTTCTTC.